This entry lists 18 T cell receptor beta chains sequenced from one sample in a study of persistence of HIV-infected CD4 T cells. The antigens these receptors bind are not known. The immunoSEQ assay was version 4, run in survey mode. Sequencing used immunoSEQ multiplex PCR; TCRdb keeps in-frame clones, though not all of them. This sample carries tens of thousands of clones, about 87% of them seen once, and the ten largest clones take 0.45% to 0.5%. Anti-CD3/anti-CD28 beads served as a nonspecific positive control stimulus. Sorting of responding CD4+ T cells relied on upregulated CD40 ligand together with CD69. The input for sequencing was CD4+ T cells sorted from PBMCs after approximately 19-hour stimulation, taken from a patient who received antiretroviral therapy. The receptors derive from an adult woman with HIV who was CMV-seropositive.

The rearrangement links TRBV29-1 to TRBJ2-1; D is uncertain. The germline gives CDR1 SQVTM, CDR2 ANQGSEA. CDR3 size: 10 residues. The germline V and J ends were trimmed by 3 bases and 6 bases, with 3 bases remaining between them. Here the CDR3 DNA reads TGCAGCGTTGAGGTCAATGAGCAGTTCTTC. Encoded protein: CSVEVNEQFF.

This clone has more than one count but fewer than ten. The V gene is TRBV6-5, the J gene TRBJ1-1, with unresolved D. The CDR3 covers 11 residues. The germline V gene has CDR1 MNHEY and CDR2 SVGAGI. Trimming cost V 7 bases and J 9 bases, with 12 bases left between them. The CDR3 nucleotides read TGTGCCAGCACAGCGGAATCAAAAGCTTTCTTT. This translates into CASTAESKAFF.

This chain joins TRBV30 and TRBJ1-2, with D perhaps TRBD1 (5 bases). CDR3 length: 14 residues. Trimming removed 0 bases from V and 9 bases from J, with 17 bases in between. Germline CDR1 GTSNPN, CDR2 SVGIG (reference sequence). CDR3 amino acids: CAWSVGGTTTRYTF. DNA for the CDR3: TGTGCCTGGAGTGTCGGGGGTACGACGACTCGCTACACCTTC. Combining the CDR3 with reference TRBV30 and TRBJ1-2 gives the whole variable domain SQTIHQWPATLVQPVGSPLSLECTVEGTSNPNLYWYRQAAGRGLQLLFYSVGIGQISSEVPQNLSASRPQDRQFILSSKKLLLSDSGFYLCAWSVGGTTTRYTFGSGTRLTVV.

The rearrangement uses TRBV9 and TRBJ2-7; D gene unclear. CDR3 size: 14 residues. V shed 0 bases and J shed 1 base, with 8 bases lying between them. CDR1 and CDR2 from the germline V gene are SGDLS and YYNGEE. CDR3 DNA: TGTGCCAGCAGCGTAGGAGGCCTTTCCTACGAGCAGTACTTC. Translating gives CASSVGGLSYEQYF.

The chain is built from TRBV5-5 and TRBJ1-4; D possibly corresponds to TRBD1 (5 bases). Trimming left V 4 bases short and J 8 bases short, with 18 bases between. The germline V gene has CDR1 SGHKS and CDR2 YYEKEE (reference sequence). The CDR3 has 15 amino acids. In DNA, the CDR3 is TGTGCCAGCAGCCCAACGGGCAGGGACGGAGAAAAACTGTTTTTT. This gives the protein CASSPTGRDGEKLFF.

The table lists this clone with a count of one. V is TRBV12-3 or TRBV12-4 and J is TRBJ1-1, with D possibly being TRBD1 (5 bases). V was trimmed by 1 base and J by 11 bases, leaving 11 bases between them. This CDR3 spans 12 amino acids. For the CDR3, the DNA is TGTGCCAGCAGTTTAGTGGGGACCGGGGCTTTCTTT. This encodes CASSLVGTGAFF.

This clone has just one count. V is TRBV30 and J is TRBJ1-6; 9 nucleotides match TRBD1. CDR3 length: 15 amino acids. With V trimmed by 7 bases and J by 0 bases, 4 bases remained unmatched. CDR1 is GTSNPN, CDR2 SVGIG, per germline (reference sequence). This CDR3 is CASQTGGSYNSPLHF. For the CDR3, the DNA is TGTGCCTCCCAGACAGGGGGCTCCTATAATTCACCCCTCCACTTT.

This rearrangement joins TRBV10-1 to TRBJ2-1; 8 bases map to TRBD2. The CDR3 runs to 14 residues. V lost 6 bases to trimming and J lost 4 bases; unmatched junction nucleotides: 5. Germline CDR1 and CDR2: WNHNN and SYGVQD (reference sequence). The CDR3 nucleotides are TGCGCCAGCAGCGGGGGGGCCCCATACAATGAGCAGTTCTTC. This gives the protein CASSGGAPYNEQFF.

About this clone: Within the sample, other DNA sequences also encode this same CDR3. The chain recombines TRBV5-5 with TRBJ1-1; maybe TRBD1 (5 bases). The V gene's germline CDR1 is SGHKS and CDR2 YYEKEE (reference sequence). The V gene lost 2 bases and the J gene lost 3 bases, with 17 bases spanning the gap. CDR3 length: 16 amino acids. The CDR3 here is CASSLLIWGVDTEAFF. CDR3 bases: TGTGCCAGCAGCTTATTGATATGGGGGGTGGACACTGAAGCTTTCTTT.

The CDR3 sequence is CASSPPKTRTSSGANVLTF. CDR3 coding DNA: TGTGCCAGCTCACCACCGAAAACTCGTACAAGCTCTGGGGCCAACGTCCTGACTTTC. The V call is TRBV18, the J call TRBJ2-6; D is uncertain. Looked up from germline, CDR1 is KGHSH and CDR2 is LQKENI. Between the trimmed V and J ends, which lost 0 bases and 0 bases, there was a span of 15 bases. The CDR3 consists of 19 residues.

V and J are TRBV24-1 and TRBJ1-2, with D perhaps TRBD1 (5 bases). The length of the CDR3 is 14 residues. Between the trimmed V and J ends, which lost 4 bases and 2 bases, there was a span of 10 bases. CDR1 KGHDR and CDR2 SFDVKD come from the germline V gene. DNA for the CDR3: TGTGCCACCAGTGAGGGGACTTTGAACTATGGCTACACCTTC. Protein product: CATSEGTLNYGYTF.

V gene TRBV10-3 combines with J gene TRBJ1-5, with a weak D call TRBD1 (6 bases). Looked up from germline, CDR1 is ENHRY and CDR2 is SYGVKD. The V end lost 11 bases, the J end lost 6 bases, and 17 bases lay between the germline ends. This CDR3 contains 13 residues. The CDR3 loop is CASRAGDGQPQHF. DNA of the CDR3: TGTGCCTCCCGGGCAGGGGACGGTCAGCCCCAGCATTTT.

The sample holds one count of this clone. The chain is built from TRBV2 and TRBJ1-2; no clear D. Looked up from germline, CDR1 is SNHLY and CDR2 is FYNNEI. There are 14 residues in the CDR3. V lost 2 bases and J 0 bases, leaving 7 bases between the germline ends. The CDR3 spells CASSELLANYGYTF. The CDR3 DNA follows: TGTGCCAGCAGTGAATTACTAGCTAACTATGGCTACACCTTC.

This clone was seen a single time. This chain links TRBV9 with TRBJ1-2; tentatively, D is TRBD1 (6 bases). Looked up from germline, CDR1 is SGDLS and CDR2 is YYNGEE. Between the trimmed V and J ends, which lost 5 bases and 4 bases, there was a span of 15 bases. The CDR3 loop spans 14 amino acids. The CDR3 DNA reads as TGTGCCAGCAGTAGTACAGGGAAGGGCTATGGCTACACCTTC. Amino acids: CASSSTGKGYGYTF.

The chain is built from TRBV30 and TRBJ1-6; perhaps TRBD1 as D (6 bases). Trimming pared 1 base from V and 7 bases from J, leaving 8 bases between. Germline CDR1 reads GTSNPN; CDR2 reads SVGIG (reference sequence). The CDR3 extends over 13 amino acids. CDR3 amino acids: CAWSGTGNSPLHF. The DNA for the CDR3 is TGTGCCTGGAGTGGAACAGGGAATTCACCCCTCCACTTT.

The CDR3 here is CATSRDGGDQETQYF. Written as DNA, the CDR3 is TGTGCCACCAGCAGAGATGGCGGGGACCAAGAGACCCAGTACTTC. The J gene is TRBJ2-5, the V gene TRBV15, with D possibly being TRBD2 (6 bases). Germline CDR1 LNHNV, CDR2 YYDKDF (reference sequence). The CDR3 is made up of 15 amino acids. Trimming left V 0 bases short and J 0 bases short, with 8 bases between.

A single count supports this clone. The V gene is TRBV4-1, the J gene TRBJ1-2; 7 positions agree with TRBD1. The CDR3 has 17 residues. The germline gives CDR1 MGHRA, CDR2 YSYEKL. The trim removed 4 bases at V and 2 bases at J, leaving 13 bases unmatched. CDR3 sequence reads: CASSLEGQTNFNYGYTF. The CDR3 bases are TGCGCCAGCAGCCTTGAGGGACAGACTAATTTCAACTATGGCTACACCTTC.

The J gene is TRBJ1-1, the V gene TRBV6-4; D may be TRBD1 (5 bases). V shed 0 bases and J shed 2 bases, with 7 bases lying between them. The CDR3 totals 14 residues. Germline CDR1 MRHNA, CDR2 SNTAGT. This chain's CDR3 is CASSDSDKNTEAFF. The CDR3 nucleotides read TGTGCCAGCAGTGACTCGGACAAAAACACTGAAGCTTTCTTT.